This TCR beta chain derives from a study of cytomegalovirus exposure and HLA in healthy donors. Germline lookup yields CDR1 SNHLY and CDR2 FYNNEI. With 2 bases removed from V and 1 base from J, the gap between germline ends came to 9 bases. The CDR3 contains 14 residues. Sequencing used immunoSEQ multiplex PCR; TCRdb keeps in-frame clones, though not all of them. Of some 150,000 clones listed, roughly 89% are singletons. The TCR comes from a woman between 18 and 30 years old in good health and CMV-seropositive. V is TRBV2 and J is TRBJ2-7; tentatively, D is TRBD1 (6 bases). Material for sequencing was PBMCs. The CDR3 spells CASSEYQGSYEQYF. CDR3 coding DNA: TGTGCCAGCAGTGAATATCAGGGGTCCTACGAGCAGTACTTC. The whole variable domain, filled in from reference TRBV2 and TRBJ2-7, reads EPEVTQTPSHQVTQMGQEVILRCVPISNHLYFYWYRQILGQKVEFLVSFYNNEISEKSEIFDDQFSVERPDGSNFTLKIRSTKLEDSAMYFCASSEYQGSYEQYFGPGTRLTVT.